The rows below give T cell receptor beta chains drawn from one sample of a study of blood T cell repertoires in COVID-19. Clones were read by immunoSEQ multiplex PCR, and TCRdb kept only the in-frame ones, dropping some. The repertoire consists of under 150,000 clones, with 79% occurring once and the leading ten covering 3% to 4.5%. The sequenced sample was peripheral blood. The origin of the receptors is a woman of 80 years or more with acute or convalescent COVID-19. CDR3s include the opening cysteine and the closing phenylalanine or tryptophan. The D gene is left open where the match is weak. Expanded clones get a size class; other rows say once, few or many, or leave the size out.

size | J | V | D | DNA | CDR3
. | TRBJ1-6 | TRBV27 | . | TGTGCCAGCAGTTCAGGCAGGGATGGCATGGCACCCCTCCACTTT | CASSSGRDGMAPLHF
. | TRBJ1-2 | TRBV6-5 | . | TGTGCCACTTACCCGCGGACAGCTTCTAACTATGGCTACACCTTC | CATYPRTASNYGYTF
. | TRBJ2-1 | TRBV5-1 | TRBD1 | TGCGCCAGCAGCCTGGACCCAGGGGGCAATGAGCAGTTCTTC | CASSLDPGGNEQFF
. | TRBJ2-7 | TRBV5-1 | . | TGCGCCAGCAGCTTGCGGAGGGTGACAGAATCCTACGAGCAGTACTTC | CASSLRRVTESYEQYF
once | TRBJ2-4 | TRBV4-2 | . | TGTGCCAGCAGCCAACCCTTGGCGAGGAACATTCAGTACTTC | CASSQPLARNIQYF
once | TRBJ1-1 | TRBV6-5 | . | TGTGCCAGCAGTTACCGGCAGGGGAACTTGAACACTGAAGCTTTCTTT | CASSYRQGNLNTEAFF
. | TRBJ2-1 | TRBV5-6 | . | TGTGCCAGCAGCCTCCCCAGGCGAGAGCAGTTCTTC | CASSLPRREQFF
. | TRBJ1-4 | TRBV6-5 | . | TGTGCCAGCAGCCGCTGGCCTACTAATGAAAAACTGTTTTTT | CASSRWPTNEKLFF
. | TRBJ1-5 | TRBV2 | . | TGTGCCAGCAGAGCTTCGGTGGGGGGTCTTCAGCCCCAGCATTTT | CASRASVGGLQPQHF
. | TRBJ2-5 | TRBV5-1 | . | TGCGCCAGCAGCTTGGTGTGGGGGCGAGGAGAGACCCAGTACTTC | CASSLVWGRGETQYF
. | TRBJ1-5 | TRBV6-5 | TRBD1 | TGTGCCAGCAGTAGCCGGACAGGGCGCAATCAGCCCCAGCATTTT | CASSSRTGRNQPQHF
once | TRBJ1-1 | TRBV7-2 | . | TGTGCCAGCAGCTTAGCGGGCCTGAACACTGAAGCTTTCTTT | CASSLAGLNTEAFF
. | TRBJ2-2 | TRBV7-3 | . | TGTGCCAGCAGGACCGGCGGGGGCGAGAACACCGGGGAGCTGTTTTTT | CASRTGGGENTGELFF
. | TRBJ1-3 | TRBV19 | . | TGTGCAAGTGGGACATCCCCTGGAAACACCATATATTTT | CASGTSPGNTIYF
. | TRBJ1-1 | TRBV5-4 | . | TGTGCCAGCAGCTTGGACTTGAACACTGAAGCTTTCTTT | CASSLDLNTEAFF
. | TRBJ1-1 | TRBV19 | TRBD1 | TGTGCCAGTACCTTCACAGGGGGGCACATGAACACTGAAGCTTTCTTT | CASTFTGGHMNTEAFF
few | TRBJ2-1 | TRBV7-2 | . | TGTGCCAGCAGCTTAGTGGGCGGGGCCACAAACAATGAGCAGTTCTTC | CASSLVGGATNNEQFF
. | TRBJ1-2 | TRBV12-3/TRBV12-4 | . | TGTGCCAGCAGTTTGGACACCTATGGCTACACCTTC | CASSLDTYGYTF
. | TRBJ1-1 | TRBV13 | . | TGTGCCAGCAGCTATCGGACAGTCCCGAACACTGAAGCTTTCTTT | CASSYRTVPNTEAFF
. | TRBJ1-6 | TRBV5-6 | . | TGTGCCAGCAGCTTACCCGGGGATTCTATAGATTCACCCCTCCACTTT | CASSLPGDSIDSPLHF
. | TRBJ2-7 | TRBV5-1 | . | TGCGCCAGCAGCTTGGAAGGGACACAGCACGAGCAGTACTTC | CASSLEGTQHEQYF
. | TRBJ2-7 | TRBV9 | TRBD1 | TGTGCCAGCAGCCTAGGGACAGGGGGCAACGAGCAGTACTTC | CASSLGTGGNEQYF
. | TRBJ1-1 | TRBV6-2/TRBV6-3 | . | TGTGCCAGCAGTTTTCCCGAGGGCCCTGAAGCTTTCTTT | CASSFPEGPEAFF
. | TRBJ2-5 | TRBV7-2 | . | TGTGCCAGCGCCGTGGGGGGTTCCGAGACCCAGTACTTC | CASAVGGSETQYF
. | TRBJ2-7 | TRBV29-1 | . | TGCAGCGTTGAGTCCAGCTACGAGCAGTACTTC | CSVESSYEQYF
. | TRBJ1-4 | TRBV5-4 | TRBD1 | TGTGCCAGCAGCTCCCGACAGGGTGGAGAAAAACTGTTTTTT | CASSSRQGGEKLFF
. | TRBJ1-3 | TRBV7-2 | . | TGTGCCAGCAGCCCCCCCGGAGTTACCGCTGGAAACACCATATATTTT | CASSPPGVTAGNTIYF
. | TRBJ2-3 | TRBV24-1 | . | TGTGCCACCAGTGGCCGAACAGGGAACACAGATACGCAGTATTTT | CATSGRTGNTDTQYF
. | TRBJ2-1 | TRBV2 | TRBD2 | TGTGCCAGCAGAAGGCTCCACGGGGGGAATGAGCAGTTCTTC | CASRRLHGGNEQFF
. | TRBJ2-3 | TRBV24-1 | . | TGTGCCACCAGTGATTTCGGGGATACGCAGTATTTT | CATSDFGDTQYF
. | TRBJ2-6 | TRBV15 | . | TGTGCCACCAGCGGCAGGTCTGGGGCCAACGTCCTGACTTTC | CATSGRSGANVLTF
. | TRBJ2-2 | TRBV4-2 | . | TGTGCCAGCAGCCAAGATCCGGGGGAAGGGGAGCTGTTTTTT | CASSQDPGEGELFF
. | TRBJ2-3 | TRBV4-3 | TRBD2 | TGCGCCAGCAGCCAAGTTAGTGGGGGAGGGACTAGCGGCTACGGCACAGATACGCAGTATTTT | CASSQVSGGGTSGYGTDTQYF
. | TRBJ1-4 | TRBV29-1 | TRBD1 | TGCAGCGTCGGCGGGACAGGGGATGAAAAACTGTTTTTT | CSVGGTGDEKLFF
few | TRBJ2-2 | TRBV4-2 | . | TGTGCCAGCAGCCAAGATAGTCCGGACACCGGGGAGCTGTTTTTT | CASSQDSPDTGELFF
. | TRBJ2-7 | TRBV6-6 | TRBD2 | TGTGCCAGCAGTTACCGGGAGGGTGCTACCGAGCAGTACTTC | CASSYREGATEQYF
. | TRBJ1-1 | TRBV6-5 | . | TGTGCCAGCAGCGACGGAGCGATGAACACTGAAGCTTTCTTT | CASSDGAMNTEAFF
. | TRBJ2-5 | TRBV29-1 | . | TGCAGCGTTGAAAGACACAGGGAGACCCAGTACTTC | CSVERHRETQYF
. | TRBJ2-3 | TRBV7-7 | . | TGTGCTAGCAGCTTCAATGGAGGTGATACGCAGTATTTT | CASSFNGGDTQYF
. | TRBJ1-6 | TRBV5-4 | TRBD1 | TGTGCCAGCAGCTGGGGGACAGGGAGTTCACCCCTCCACTTT | CASSWGTGSSPLHF
. | TRBJ2-3 | TRBV7-3 | TRBD2 | TGTGCCAGCAGCCGGACTAGCGGGAGCACAGATACGCAGTATTTT | CASSRTSGSTDTQYF
. | TRBJ2-1 | TRBV7-2 | TRBD2 | TGTGCCAGCAGCTCCCCTAGCGGGGGGGGCTCCTACAATGAGCAGTTCTTC | CASSSPSGGGSYNEQFF
. | TRBJ2-5 | TRBV5-1 | TRBD1 | TGCGCCAGCAGCCTCTCCGGGACAGTTCAAGAGACCCAGTACTTC | CASSLSGTVQETQYF
. | TRBJ2-2 | TRBV6-5 | TRBD1 | TGTGCCAGCAGTTACTCGAGAGGACAGGGGGCCGGGGAGCTGTTTTTT | CASSYSRGQGAGELFF
few | TRBJ2-5 | TRBV11-2 | TRBD2 | TGTGCCAGCAGCTTAGTAGCGGGGTTAGAGACCCAGTACTTC | CASSLVAGLETQYF
. | TRBJ1-1 | TRBV2 | . | TGTGCCAGCAGTGCGGGGGGAGGAAACACTGAAGCTTTCTTT | CASSAGGGNTEAFF
once | TRBJ2-1 | TRBV5-4 | TRBD2 | TGTGCCAGCAGCTTGGGTCTAGCGGGAGGTTATGAGCAGTTCTTC | CASSLGLAGGYEQFF
. | TRBJ2-2 | TRBV9 | TRBD2 | TGTGCCAGCAGCGTTGGGACTAGCGGGAGACTGAACACCGGGGAGCTGTTTTTT | CASSVGTSGRLNTGELFF
. | TRBJ1-1 | TRBV11-2 | . | TGTGCCAGCAGCTTATCGGGTAACACTGAAGCTTTCTTT | CASSLSGNTEAFF
. | TRBJ1-2 | TRBV28 | . | TGTGCCAGCAGTTTGACCTTCGACAGGTTGTATGGCTACACCTTC | CASSLTFDRLYGYTF